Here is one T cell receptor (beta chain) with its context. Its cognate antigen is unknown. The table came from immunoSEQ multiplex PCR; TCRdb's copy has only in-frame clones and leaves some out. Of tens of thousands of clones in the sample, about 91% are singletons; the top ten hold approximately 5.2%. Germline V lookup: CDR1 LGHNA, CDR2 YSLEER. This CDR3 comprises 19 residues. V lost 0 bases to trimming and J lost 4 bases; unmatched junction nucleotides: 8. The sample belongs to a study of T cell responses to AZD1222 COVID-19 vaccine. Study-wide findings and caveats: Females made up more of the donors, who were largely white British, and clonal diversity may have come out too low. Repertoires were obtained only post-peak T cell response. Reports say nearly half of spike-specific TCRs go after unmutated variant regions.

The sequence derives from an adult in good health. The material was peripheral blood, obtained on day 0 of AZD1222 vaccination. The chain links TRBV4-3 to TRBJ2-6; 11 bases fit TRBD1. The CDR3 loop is CASSQDPGTGGPGANVLTF. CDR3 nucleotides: TGCGCCAGCAGCCAAGATCCCGGGACAGGGGGGCCCGGGGCCAACGTCCTGACTTTC.